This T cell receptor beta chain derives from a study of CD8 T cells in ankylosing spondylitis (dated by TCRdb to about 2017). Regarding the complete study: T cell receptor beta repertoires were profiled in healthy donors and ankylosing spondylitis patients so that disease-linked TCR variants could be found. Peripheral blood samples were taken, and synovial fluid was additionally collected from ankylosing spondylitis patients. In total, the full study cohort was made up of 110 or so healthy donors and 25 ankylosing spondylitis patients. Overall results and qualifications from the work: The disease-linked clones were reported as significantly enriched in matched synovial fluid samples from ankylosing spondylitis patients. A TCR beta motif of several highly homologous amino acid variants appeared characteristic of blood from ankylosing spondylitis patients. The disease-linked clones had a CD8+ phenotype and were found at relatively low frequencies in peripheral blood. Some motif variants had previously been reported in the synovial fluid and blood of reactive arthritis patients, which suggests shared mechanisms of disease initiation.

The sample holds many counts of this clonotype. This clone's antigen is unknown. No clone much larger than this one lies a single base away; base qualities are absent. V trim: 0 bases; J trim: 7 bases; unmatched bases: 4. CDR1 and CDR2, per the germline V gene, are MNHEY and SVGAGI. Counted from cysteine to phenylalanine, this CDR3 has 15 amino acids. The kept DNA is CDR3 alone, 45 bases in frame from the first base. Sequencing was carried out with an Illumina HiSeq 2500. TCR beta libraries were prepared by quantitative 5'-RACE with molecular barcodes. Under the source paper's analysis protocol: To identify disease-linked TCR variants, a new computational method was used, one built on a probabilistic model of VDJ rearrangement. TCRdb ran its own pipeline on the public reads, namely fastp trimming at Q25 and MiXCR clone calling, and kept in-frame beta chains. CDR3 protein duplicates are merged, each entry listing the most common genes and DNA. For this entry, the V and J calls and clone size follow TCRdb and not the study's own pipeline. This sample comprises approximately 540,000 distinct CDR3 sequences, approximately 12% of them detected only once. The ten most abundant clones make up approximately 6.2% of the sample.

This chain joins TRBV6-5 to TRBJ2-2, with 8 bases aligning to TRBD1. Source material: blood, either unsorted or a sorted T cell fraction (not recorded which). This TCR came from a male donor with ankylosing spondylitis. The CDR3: CASSYSGGQDGELFF. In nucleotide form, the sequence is TGTGCCAGCAGTTACTCCGGGGGACAGGACGGGGAGCTGTTTTTT.